This record looks at one T cell receptor (beta chain) sequence and its context. Its target is not known. The germline V gene encodes CDR1 SGDLS and CDR2 YYNGEE. V lost 0 bases and J 6 bases, leaving 8 bases between the germline ends. The CDR3 is 13 amino acids. This record belongs to a study of cytotoxic CD8 clonotypes in ibrutinib-treated CLL. Study as a whole: For this cohort, patients were about a dozen relapsed/refractory and roughly 14 treatment-naive, while under 18 were IGHV unmutated. Samples averaged around 280,000 productive templates and 80,000 to 100,000 productive rearrangements. Study-wide findings and caveats: Baseline levels of clonality went above those of age-matched healthy donors and moved with circulating CD8+ T-cell counts.

Depth targeted 1 in 200,000 to 1 in 1 million T cells, averaging 10x coverage per clonotype. Sequencing used immunoSEQ multiplex PCR; TCRdb keeps in-frame clones, though not all of them. Here the sample spans 330,000 or so clones, about 64% being singletons. The sample in question was PBMCs, obtained after 36 months of ibrutinib treatment. The receptor's source is a human donor with chronic lymphocytic leukemia. The V and J genes are TRBV9 and TRBJ2-3; D ambiguous. CDR3 in amino acids: CASSVGIGDTQYF. DNA for the CDR3: TGTGCCAGCAGCGTAGGAATCGGCGATACGCAGTATTTT.